The 17 T cell receptor beta chains in this list originate from one sample, sequenced in a study of Ad26.COV2.S vaccination and SARS-CoV-2 variants. Sequenced by immunoSEQ multiplex PCR; TCRdb stores in-frame clones only, minus some. The data show roughly 510,000 clones, approximately 88% seen once. Treatment meaning: over 15 received Ad26.COV2.S at low or high dose, single or two shots; about 5 received placebo; per-sample allocation not given. All samples were drawn on day 63, counting from the first vaccine or placebo injection. The sequencing used peripheral blood, collected in a trial of Ad26.COV2.S vaccine versus placebo. Every receptor here comes from a person aged 18 to 59 who received the Ad26.COV2.S COVID-19 vaccine or a placebo.

The rearrangement links TRBV14 to TRBJ2-1; 10 positions match TRBD2. CDR3 length: 15 residues. Germline values: CDR1 SGHDN, CDR2 FVKESK. V was clipped by 6 bases and J by 9 bases; unmatched bases: 11. For the CDR3, the DNA is TGTGCCAGCAGGCTCAGCAGCGGGAGGGGAAGTGAGCAGTTCTTC. Translation gives CASRLSSGRGSEQFF.

J is TRBJ1-2 and V is TRBV5-6; no clear D gene. Between the trimmed V and J ends, which lost 6 bases and 3 bases, there was a span of 15 bases. Germline CDR1 reads SGHDT; CDR2 reads YYEEEE. The length of the CDR3 is 14 residues. CDR3 residues: CASIPSGTYYGYTF. CDR3 bases: TGTGCCAGCATCCCCTCGGGCACGTACTATGGCTACACCTTC.

The chain uses TRBV30 and TRBJ2-6; D is uncertain. The CDR3 has 14 residues. Germline-derived CDR1 and CDR2 are GTSNPN and SVGIG (reference sequence). V lost 0 bases and J lost 4, with 7 bases in between. The CDR3 region has the DNA TGTGCCTGGAGTGTAGGGTTCGGGGCCAACGTCCTGACTTTC. As protein: CAWSVGFGANVLTF.

J is TRBJ1-6 and V is TRBV7-9; maybe TRBD1 (6 bases). Germline V gene data show CDR1 as SEHNR and CDR2 as FQNEAQ (reference sequence). This CDR3 has 15 residues. The V gene lost 2 bases and the J gene lost 7 bases, with 12 bases spanning the gap. CDR3 sequence reads: CASSLSGEGNSPLHF. CDR3 DNA: TGTGCCAGCAGCTTATCAGGGGAGGGAAATTCACCCCTCCACTTT.

The chain carries TRBV5-4 and TRBJ2-5; the match to TRBD2 covers 11 bases. This CDR3 contains 15 residues. The junction had 7 bases not matched to a gene; V was cut back by 5 bases and J by 4 bases. Germline V lookup: CDR1 SGHNT, CDR2 YYREEE (reference sequence). The CDR3 DNA sequence: TGTGCCAGCAGAAAGGGGACTAGCGGTCCAGAGACCCAGTACTTC. This encodes CASRKGTSGPETQYF.

The chain employs TRBV7-8 and TRBJ2-2; 9 nucleotides line up with TRBD1. The CDR3 covers 17 residues. J lost 11 bases, V lost 5 bases, and 18 bases had no gene match. Germline V gene data show CDR1 as SGHVS and CDR2 as FQNEAQ. CDR3: CASSPNPGTGPDSELFF. CDR3 nucleotides: TGTGCCAGCAGCCCCAACCCGGGGACAGGGCCCGATTCTGAGCTGTTTTTT.

This clone has only one observation. The J gene is TRBJ1-5, the V gene TRBV6-5; D is ambiguous. Germline V gives CDR1 MNHEY, CDR2 SVGAGI. This CDR3 spans 15 amino acids. Trimming removed 6 bases from V and 2 bases from J, with 14 bases in between. CDR3 protein: CASRLDPSGNQPQHF. The CDR3 DNA sequence: TGTGCCAGCAGGTTAGACCCGTCCGGCAATCAGCCCCAGCATTTT.

This rearrangement joins TRBV4-1 to TRBJ2-1; D possibly matches TRBD1 or TRBD2 (5 bases each). The V and J ends lost 5 bases and 15 bases respectively, with 20 bases between them. CDR3 length: 13 amino acids. CDR1 and CDR2 (germline): MGHRA, YSYEKL. The CDR3 spells CASSGGRDRDLFF. The CDR3 region has the DNA TGCGCCAGCAGCGGGGGTAGGGATCGTGATCTGTTCTTC.

This clone was recorded only once. CDR3 sequence: CATSREGSGANVLTF. CDR3 in DNA: TGTGCCACCAGCAGAGAAGGCTCTGGGGCCAACGTCCTGACTTTC. The chain recombines TRBV15 with TRBJ2-6; no clear D gene. The germline V gene encodes CDR1 LNHNV and CDR2 YYDKDF (reference sequence). Between the trimmed V and J ends, which lost 0 bases and 0 bases, there was a span of 3 bases. This CDR3 is 15 amino acids long.

V and J are TRBV6-6 and TRBJ2-2; D might be TRBD2 (5 bases). From germline, CDR1 is MNHNY and CDR2 SVGAGI (reference sequence). V was clipped by 3 bases and J by 7 bases, with 9 bases between them. This CDR3 is built from 13 residues. CDR3 amino acids: CASSYSGSGELFF. The CDR3 DNA is TGTGCCAGCAGTTATAGTGGGAGCGGGGAGCTGTTTTTT.

This chain joins TRBV7-9 and TRBJ2-1; 11 bases are a match to TRBD2. The CDR3 is 17 amino acids. Unmatched junction bases numbered 14, after V lost 5 bases and J lost 8 bases. CDR1 and CDR2 (germline): SEHNR, FQNEAQ (reference sequence). The chain's CDR3 is CASSPHPRLAGLDEQFF. In DNA form, the CDR3 reads TGTGCCAGCAGCCCACACCCGAGACTAGCGGGACTGGATGAGCAGTTCTTC.

This chain links TRBV4-2 with TRBJ2-1; perhaps TRBD2 as D (5 bases). Germline CDR1 reads LGHNA; CDR2 reads YNFKEQ. The CDR3 spans 16 residues. V lost 0 bases to trimming and J lost 8 bases, with 17 bases between them. The CDR3 nucleotides read TGTGCCAGCAGCCAAGATAACGGCGGGCCGGTGTATGAGCAGTTCTTC. Translated: CASSQDNGGPVYEQFF.

This clone was observed many times. V gene TRBV9 combines with J gene TRBJ2-2, with 7 bases aligning to TRBD2. Germline V gene data show CDR1 as SGDLS and CDR2 as YYNGEE. The V gene end was trimmed by 0 bases and the J gene end by 8 bases; junction bases not matched to a gene: 10. This CDR3 region has 16 residues. The CDR3 nucleotides are TGTGCCAGCAGCGTAGGTGGCGGGAGCGTTTCGGGGGAGCTGTTTTTT. The encoded protein is CASSVGGGSVSGELFF.

The chain has TRBV6-5 and TRBJ2-5, with 14 bases fitting TRBD2. Germline V gives CDR1 MNHEY, CDR2 SVGAGI. Unmatched junction bases numbered 4, after V lost 6 bases and J lost 4 bases. The length of the CDR3 is 15 residues. DNA of the CDR3: TGTGCCAGCAGGAGACTAGCGGGAGGGCGAGAGACCCAGTACTTC. Translating it yields CASRRLAGGRETQYF.

The genes are TRBV9 and TRBJ1-2; TRBD1 matches at 7 bases. The ends lost 4 bases at V and 3 bases at J; junction bases unmatched: 6. The CDR3 totals 14 residues. CDR1 is SGDLS and CDR2 is YYNGEE in the germline V gene. The CDR3 bases are TGTGCCAGCAGCTCTGGGGACAGATACTATGGCTACACCTTC. Protein sequence: CASSSGDRYYGYTF.

V is TRBV7-8 and J is TRBJ2-1, with unresolved D. V lost 4 bases, J lost 6 bases, and 4 bases lay in between. The CDR3 consists of 11 residues. Germline CDR1 and CDR2: SGHVS and FQNEAQ. In DNA form, the CDR3 reads TGTGCCAGCAGCTGGTTCAATGAGCAGTTCTTC. Its translation is CASSWFNEQFF.

The chain couples TRBV2 to TRBJ1-4; 7 bases map to TRBD1. Germline V gives CDR1 SNHLY, CDR2 FYNNEI. V gave up 6 bases and J gave up 5 bases; unmatched junction bases: 12. The CDR3 length is 16 residues. The CDR3: CASRRRSGQANEKLFF. The CDR3 DNA follows: TGTGCCAGCAGGAGGCGCAGCGGACAGGCCAATGAAAAACTGTTTTTT.